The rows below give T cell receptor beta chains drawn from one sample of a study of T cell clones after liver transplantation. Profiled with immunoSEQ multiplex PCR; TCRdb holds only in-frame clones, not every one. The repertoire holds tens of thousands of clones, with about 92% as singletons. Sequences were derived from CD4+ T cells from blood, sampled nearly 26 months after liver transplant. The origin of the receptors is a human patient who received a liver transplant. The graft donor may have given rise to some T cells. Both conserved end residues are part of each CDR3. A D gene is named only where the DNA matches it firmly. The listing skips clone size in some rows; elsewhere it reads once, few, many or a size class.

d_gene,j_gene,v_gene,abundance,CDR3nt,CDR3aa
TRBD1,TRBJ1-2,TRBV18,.,TGTGCCAGCTCACCATTGGAACAGGGGGCGCGGGGCTACACCTTC,CASSPLEQGARGYTF
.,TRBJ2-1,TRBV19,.,TGTGCCAGTAGTATCCACCAAGACACGGGAACGTTCTTC,CASSIHQDTGTFF
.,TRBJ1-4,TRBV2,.,TGTGCCAGCAGTCCCGGGACAACAGCCCTAAAACTGTTTTTT,CASSPGTTALKLFF
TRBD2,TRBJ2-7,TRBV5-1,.,TGCGCCAGCAGCTCGGGACTAGCGGTACCCTACGAGCAGTACTTC,CASSSGLAVPYEQYF
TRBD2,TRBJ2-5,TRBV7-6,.,TGTGCCAGCAGCTTAGGGGGTCCCAGCGGGAGTTACCAAGAGACCCAGTACTTC,CASSLGGPSGSYQETQYF
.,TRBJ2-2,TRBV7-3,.,TGTGCCAGCAGCTTGGGACATTCGAACACCGGGGAGCTGTTTTTT,CASSLGHSNTGELFF
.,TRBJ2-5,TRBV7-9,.,TGTGCCAGCAGCTTAGAGGGGTTGGTGGAGACCCAGTACTTC,CASSLEGLVETQYF
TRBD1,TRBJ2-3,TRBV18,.,TGTGCCAGCTCACCCCGGGACAGGGTTTTTACAGATACGCAGTATTTT,CASSPRDRVFTDTQYF
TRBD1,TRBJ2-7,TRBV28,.,TGTGCCAGCAGTCTTCCGGGACAGGGCTCCTACGAGCAGTACTTC,CASSLPGQGSYEQYF
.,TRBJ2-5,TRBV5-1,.,TGCGCCAGCAGCCCCAACCAAGAGACCCAGTACTTC,CASSPNQETQYF
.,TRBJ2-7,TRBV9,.,TGTGCCAGCAGCGCCTCAGCGGCCTCCTACGAGCAGTACTTC,CASSASAASYEQYF
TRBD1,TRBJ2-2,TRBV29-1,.,TGCAGCGTTGGGGTGACAGGGAGCACCGGGGAGCTGTTTTTT,CSVGVTGSTGELFF
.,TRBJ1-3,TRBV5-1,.,TGCGCCAGCAAACGATCAGATACAGGGAGCTCTGGAAACACCATATATTTT,CASKRSDTGSSGNTIYF
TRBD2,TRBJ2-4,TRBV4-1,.,TGCGCCAGCAGCCAAGGTCGACTAGCGGGATCGGGGCACCTCATAGCCAAAAACATTCAGTACTTC,CASSQGRLAGSGHLIAKNIQYF
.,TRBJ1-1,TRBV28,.,TGTGCCAGCAGTTTAGGGTGGAACACTGAAGCTTTCTTT,CASSLGWNTEAFF
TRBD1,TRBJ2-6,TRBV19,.,TGTGCCAGTAGGGCGGGGAGACAGGGGGCTGGGGCCAACGTCCTGACTTTC,CASRAGRQGAGANVLTF
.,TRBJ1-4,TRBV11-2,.,TGTGCCAGCAGAAAACCGGGGACGGGGGACGAAAAACTGTTTTTT,CASRKPGTGDEKLFF
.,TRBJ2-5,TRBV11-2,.,TGTGCCAGCAGCTTGGGTCAAGAGACCCAGTACTTC,CASSLGQETQYF
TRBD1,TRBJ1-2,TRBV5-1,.,TGCGCCAGCAGCTCTACTAGACAGGGGCGAGGTGGCTACACCTTC,CASSSTRQGRGGYTF
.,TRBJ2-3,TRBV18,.,TGTGCCAGCTCACCGACCTCTCGCACAGATACGCAGTATTTT,CASSPTSRTDTQYF
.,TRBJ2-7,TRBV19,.,TGTGCCAGTAGTATAGATCTGGTAGCCTACGAGCAGTACTTC,CASSIDLVAYEQYF
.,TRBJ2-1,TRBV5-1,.,TGCGCCAGCAGCTTGCTTCTACTTGGCTCCTACAATGAGCAGTTCTTC,CASSLLLLGSYNEQFF
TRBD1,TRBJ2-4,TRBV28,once,TGTGCCAGCGAGGGCGGACAGGGGGCCAAAAACATTCAGTACTTC,CASEGGQGAKNIQYF
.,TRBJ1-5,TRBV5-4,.,TGTGCCAGCAGCTTGAATGCGGGACAGCCCCAGCATTTT,CASSLNAGQPQHF
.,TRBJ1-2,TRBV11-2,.,TGTGCCAGCAGCTTAACCATGACAGCGACTAACTATGGCTACACCTTC,CASSLTMTATNYGYTF
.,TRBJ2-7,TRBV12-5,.,TGTGCTAGTGGCCTGGGACACGGGACCTACGAGCAGTACTTC,CASGLGHGTYEQYF
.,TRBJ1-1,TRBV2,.,TGTGCCAGCAGTCTCGGCGGAAACACTGAAGCTTTCTTT,CASSLGGNTEAFF
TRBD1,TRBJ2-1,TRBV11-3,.,TGTGCCAGCAGCTTAGAAACAGGGGGCTACAATGAGCAGTTCTTC,CASSLETGGYNEQFF
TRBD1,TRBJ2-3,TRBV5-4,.,TGTGCCAGCAGCTTGGGGGGCAGGGGGCGAACAGATACGCAGTATTTT,CASSLGGRGRTDTQYF
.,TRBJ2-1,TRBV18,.,TGTGCCAGCTCACCTATTGGGGGAGCGGCCTACAATGAGCAGTTCTTC,CASSPIGGAAYNEQFF
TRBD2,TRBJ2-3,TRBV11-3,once,TGTGCCAGCAGCAGCTACGGGACTAGCGGCACAGATACGCAGTATTTT,CASSSYGTSGTDTQYF
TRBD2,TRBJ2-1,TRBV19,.,TGTGCCAGTAGTATCACCACAAATTTACTAGCGGGAGTGCAGTTCTTC,CASSITTNLLAGVQFF
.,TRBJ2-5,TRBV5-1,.,TGCGCCAGCAGCGAATTGCGGAAGCGAGAGACCCAGTACTTC,CASSELRKRETQYF
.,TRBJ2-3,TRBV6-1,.,TGTGCCAGCAAATCCAGGGTTGGGGCTACGCAGTATTTT,CASKSRVGATQYF
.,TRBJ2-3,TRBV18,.,TGTGCCAGCTCCGTGGGAGGTAGAGAGACAACGCAGTATTTT,CASSVGGRETTQYF
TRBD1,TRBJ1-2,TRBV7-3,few,TGTGCCAGCAGCCTCTCGGGACAGGGGCCGTCGGGCTACACCTTC,CASSLSGQGPSGYTF
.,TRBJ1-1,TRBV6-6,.,TGTGCCAGCAAACGAATCATGAACACTGAAGCTTTCTTT,CASKRIMNTEAFF
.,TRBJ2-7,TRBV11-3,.,TGTGCCAGCAGCAAAGGAGACTCTGGTTACGAGCAGTACTTC,CASSKGDSGYEQYF
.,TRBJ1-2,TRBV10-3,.,TGTGCCATCAGTGAGTCGATACTCTATGGCTACACCTTC,CAISESILYGYTF
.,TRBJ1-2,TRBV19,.,TGTGCCAGTGTCATGTCGCCGACAGACGATGGCTACACCTTC,CASVMSPTDDGYTF
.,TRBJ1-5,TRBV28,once,TGTGCCAGCAGCCCTAGCGGGTTCGATCAGCCCCAGCATTTT,CASSPSGFDQPQHF
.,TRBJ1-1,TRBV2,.,TGTGCCAGCAGTATTCCTGGGACTGAAGCTTTCTTT,CASSIPGTEAFF